This T cell receptor (beta chain) derives from a study of cytomegalovirus exposure and HLA in healthy donors. Study-level results: A later analysis found most CMV-associated TCR beta chains apparently HLA-restricted.

The sample holds one count of this clone. What it binds is unknown. V was trimmed by 6 bases and J by 6 bases, leaving 21 bases between them. Germline-derived CDR1 and CDR2 are SGHVS and FQNEAQ. The CDR3 is made up of 15 amino acids. The PCR ran on 60 Vbeta and 13 Jbeta primers. Profiling relied on immunoSEQ multiplex PCR, and the TCRdb table lists in-frame clones only, not all of them. The repertoire has more than 80,000 clones, 65% to 80% of them found once; the top ten carry roughly 3%. The source material was PBMCs. The chain is built from TRBV7-8 and TRBJ2-7; no firm D call. This TCR was sampled from a female donor in good health and CMV-seropositive. The DNA of the CDR3 is TGTGCCAGCAGTCATGCGATATCTGGTCGGAGCGAGCAGTACTTC. Translated, it gives CASSHAISGRSEQYF.